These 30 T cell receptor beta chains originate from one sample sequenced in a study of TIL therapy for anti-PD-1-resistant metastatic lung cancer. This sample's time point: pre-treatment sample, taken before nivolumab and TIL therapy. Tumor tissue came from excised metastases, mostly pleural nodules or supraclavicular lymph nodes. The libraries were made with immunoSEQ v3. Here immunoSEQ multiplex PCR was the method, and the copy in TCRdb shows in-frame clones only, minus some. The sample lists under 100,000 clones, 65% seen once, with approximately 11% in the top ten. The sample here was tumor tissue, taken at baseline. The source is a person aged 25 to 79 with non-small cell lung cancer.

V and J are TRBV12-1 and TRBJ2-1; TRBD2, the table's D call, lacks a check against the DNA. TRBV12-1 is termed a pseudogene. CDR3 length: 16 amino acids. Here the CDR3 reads CASSLPTSGRHNEQFF. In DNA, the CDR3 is TGTGCCAGCAGCTTGCCTACTAGCGGGAGACACAATGAGCAGTTCTTC.

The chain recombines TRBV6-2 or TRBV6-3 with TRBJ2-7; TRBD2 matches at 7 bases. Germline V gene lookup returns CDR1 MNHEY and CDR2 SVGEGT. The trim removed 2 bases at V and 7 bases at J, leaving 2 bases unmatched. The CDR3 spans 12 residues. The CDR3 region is CASSYRLAEQYF. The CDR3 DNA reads TGTGCCAGCAGTTACAGACTAGCTGAGCAGTACTTC.

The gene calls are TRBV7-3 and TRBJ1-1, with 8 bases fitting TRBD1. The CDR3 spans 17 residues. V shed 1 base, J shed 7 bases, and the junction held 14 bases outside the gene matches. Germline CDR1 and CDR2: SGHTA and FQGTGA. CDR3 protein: CASSLIGTGGPKDEAFF. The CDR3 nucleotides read TGTGCCAGCAGCTTAATAGGCACAGGGGGGCCGAAAGATGAAGCTTTCTTT.

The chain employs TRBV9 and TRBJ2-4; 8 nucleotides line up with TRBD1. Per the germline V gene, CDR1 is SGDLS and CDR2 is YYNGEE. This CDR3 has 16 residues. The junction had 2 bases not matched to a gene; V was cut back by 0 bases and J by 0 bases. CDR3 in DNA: TGTGCCAGCAGCGTAGACCAGGGGGCAGCCAAAAACATTCAGTACTTC. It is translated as CASSVDQGAAKNIQYF.

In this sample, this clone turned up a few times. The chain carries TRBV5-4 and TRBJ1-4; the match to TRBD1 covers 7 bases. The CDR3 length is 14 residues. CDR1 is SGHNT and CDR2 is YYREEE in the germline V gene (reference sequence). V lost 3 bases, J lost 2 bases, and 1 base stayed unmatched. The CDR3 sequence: CASSSGGTNEKLFF. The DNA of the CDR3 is TGTGCCAGCAGCTCAGGGGGGACTAATGAAAAACTGTTTTTT.

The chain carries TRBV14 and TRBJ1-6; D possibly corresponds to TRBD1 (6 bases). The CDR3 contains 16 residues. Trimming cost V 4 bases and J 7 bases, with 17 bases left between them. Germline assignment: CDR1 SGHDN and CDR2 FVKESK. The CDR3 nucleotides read TGTGCCAGCAGCCCGACAACGGGGGCTGGCAATTCACCCCTCCACTTT. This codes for CASSPTTGAGNSPLHF.

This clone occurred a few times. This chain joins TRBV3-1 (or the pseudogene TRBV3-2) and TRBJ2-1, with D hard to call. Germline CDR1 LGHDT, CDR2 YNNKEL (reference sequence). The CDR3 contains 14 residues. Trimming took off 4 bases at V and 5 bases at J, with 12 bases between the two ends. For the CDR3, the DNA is TGTGCCAGCAGCCCGAGGCGTTCGAACAATGAGCAGTTCTTC. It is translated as CASSPRRSNNEQFF.

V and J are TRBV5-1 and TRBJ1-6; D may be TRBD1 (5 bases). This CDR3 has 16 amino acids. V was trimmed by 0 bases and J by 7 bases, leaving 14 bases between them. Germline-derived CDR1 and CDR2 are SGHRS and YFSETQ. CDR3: CASSLDPGRTNSPLHF. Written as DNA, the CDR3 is TGCGCCAGCAGCTTGGACCCGGGACGGACAAATTCACCCCTCCACTTT.

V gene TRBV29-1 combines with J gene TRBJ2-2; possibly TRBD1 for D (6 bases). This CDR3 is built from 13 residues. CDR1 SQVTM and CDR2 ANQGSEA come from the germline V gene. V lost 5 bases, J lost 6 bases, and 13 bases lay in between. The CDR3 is CSVKTTGPGELFF. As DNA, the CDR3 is TGCAGCGTTAAGACCACAGGGCCCGGGGAGCTGTTTTTT.

Here the CDR3 DNA reads TGTGCCAGCAGGGCGACCACCAGCTCCTACGAGCAGTACTTC. Amino acid sequence: CASRATTSSYEQYF. The V and J genes are TRBV11-2 and TRBJ2-7; D not certain. This CDR3 has 14 residues. Trimming pared 6 bases from V and 0 bases from J, leaving 12 bases between. The germline V gene encodes CDR1 SGHAT and CDR2 FQNNGV.

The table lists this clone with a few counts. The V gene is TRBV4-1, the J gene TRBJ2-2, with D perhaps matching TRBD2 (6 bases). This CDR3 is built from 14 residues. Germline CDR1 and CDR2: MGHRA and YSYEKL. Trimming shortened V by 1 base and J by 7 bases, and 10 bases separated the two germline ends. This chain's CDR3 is CASSQVGGYGELFF. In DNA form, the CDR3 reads TGCGCCAGCAGCCAAGTGGGGGGTTACGGGGAGCTGTTTTTT.

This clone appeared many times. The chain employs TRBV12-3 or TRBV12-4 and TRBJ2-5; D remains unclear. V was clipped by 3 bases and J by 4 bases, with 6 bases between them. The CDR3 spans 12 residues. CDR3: CASSFLGETQYF. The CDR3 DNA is TGTGCCAGCAGTTTTTTAGGAGAGACCCAGTACTTC.

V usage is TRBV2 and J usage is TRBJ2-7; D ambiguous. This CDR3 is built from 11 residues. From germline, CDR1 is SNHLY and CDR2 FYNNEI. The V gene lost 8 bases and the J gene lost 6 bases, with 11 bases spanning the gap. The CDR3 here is CASARGGEQYF. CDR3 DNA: TGTGCCAGCGCAAGAGGCGGCGAGCAGTACTTC.

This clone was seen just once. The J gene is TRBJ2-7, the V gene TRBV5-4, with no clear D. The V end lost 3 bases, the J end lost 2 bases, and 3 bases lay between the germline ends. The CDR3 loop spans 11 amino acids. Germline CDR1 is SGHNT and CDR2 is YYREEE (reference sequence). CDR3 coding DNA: TGTGCCAGCAGCTCACCCTACGAGCAGTACTTC. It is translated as CASSSPYEQYF.

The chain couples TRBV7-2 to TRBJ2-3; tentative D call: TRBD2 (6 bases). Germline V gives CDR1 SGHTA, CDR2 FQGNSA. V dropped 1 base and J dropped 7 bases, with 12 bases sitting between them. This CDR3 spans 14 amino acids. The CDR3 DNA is TGTGCCAGCAGCTTAGTGGGGGGAAGGAATACGCAGTATTTT. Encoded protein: CASSLVGGRNTQYF.

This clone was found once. CDR3 sequence (DNA): TGTGCCAGCAGCTTAGGCGCGGTAGGTCGCGAGCAGTACTTC. Amino acid sequence: CASSLGAVGREQYF. The genes are TRBV11-2 and TRBJ2-7, with unresolved D. CDR1 SGHAT and CDR2 FQNNGV come from the germline V gene. Between the trimmed V and J ends, which lost 1 base and 6 bases, there was a span of 13 bases. CDR3 size: 14 residues.

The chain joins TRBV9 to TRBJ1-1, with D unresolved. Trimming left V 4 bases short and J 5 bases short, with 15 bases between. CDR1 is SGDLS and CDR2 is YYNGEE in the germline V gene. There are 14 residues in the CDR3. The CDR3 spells CASSPQMGGTEAFF. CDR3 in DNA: TGTGCCAGCAGCCCCCAAATGGGTGGGACTGAAGCTTTCTTT.

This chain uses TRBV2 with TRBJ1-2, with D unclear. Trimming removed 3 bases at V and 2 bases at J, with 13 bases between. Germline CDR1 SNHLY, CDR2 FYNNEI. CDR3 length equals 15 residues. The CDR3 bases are TGTGCCAGCAGTGACAGGCAGAGACTGAACTATGGCTACACCTTC. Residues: CASSDRQRLNYGYTF.

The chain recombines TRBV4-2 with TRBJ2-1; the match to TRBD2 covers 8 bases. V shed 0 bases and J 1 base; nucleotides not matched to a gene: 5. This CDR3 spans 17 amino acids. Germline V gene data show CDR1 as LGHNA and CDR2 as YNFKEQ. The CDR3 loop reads CASSQDGGGMSYNEQFF. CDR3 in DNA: TGTGCCAGCAGCCAAGATGGCGGGGGGATGTCCTACAATGAGCAGTTCTTC.

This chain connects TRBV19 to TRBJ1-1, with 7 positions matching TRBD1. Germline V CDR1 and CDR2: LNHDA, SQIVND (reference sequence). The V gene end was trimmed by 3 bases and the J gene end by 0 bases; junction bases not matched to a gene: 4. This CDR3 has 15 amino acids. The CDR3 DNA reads TGTGCCAGTAGTATCTTGGGACAGCTGAACACTGAAGCTTTCTTT. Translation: CASSILGQLNTEAFF.

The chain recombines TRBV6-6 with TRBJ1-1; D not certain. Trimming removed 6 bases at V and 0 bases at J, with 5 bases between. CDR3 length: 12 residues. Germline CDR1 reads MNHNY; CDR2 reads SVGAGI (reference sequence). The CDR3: CASSQMNTEAFF. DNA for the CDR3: TGTGCCAGCAGCCAAATGAACACTGAAGCTTTCTTT.

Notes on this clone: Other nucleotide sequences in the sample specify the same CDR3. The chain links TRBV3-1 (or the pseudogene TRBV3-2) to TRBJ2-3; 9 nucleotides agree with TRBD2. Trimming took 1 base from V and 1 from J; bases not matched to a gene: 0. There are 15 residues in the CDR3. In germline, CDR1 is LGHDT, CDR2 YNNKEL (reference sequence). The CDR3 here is CASSQGLAGTDTQYF. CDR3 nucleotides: TGTGCCAGCAGCCAAGGACTAGCGGGCACAGATACGCAGTATTTT.

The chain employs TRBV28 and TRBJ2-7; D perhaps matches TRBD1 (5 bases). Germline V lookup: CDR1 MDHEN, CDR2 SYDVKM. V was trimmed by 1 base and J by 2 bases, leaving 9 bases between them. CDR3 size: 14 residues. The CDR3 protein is CASSLLGVAYEQYF. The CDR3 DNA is TGTGCCAGCAGTTTATTAGGGGTTGCCTACGAGCAGTACTTC.

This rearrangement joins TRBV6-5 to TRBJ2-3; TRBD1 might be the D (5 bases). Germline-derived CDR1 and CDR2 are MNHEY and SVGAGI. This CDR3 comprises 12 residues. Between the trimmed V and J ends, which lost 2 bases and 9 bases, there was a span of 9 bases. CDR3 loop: CASSYAGNTQYF. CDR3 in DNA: TGTGCCAGCAGTTACGCAGGGAACACGCAGTATTTT.

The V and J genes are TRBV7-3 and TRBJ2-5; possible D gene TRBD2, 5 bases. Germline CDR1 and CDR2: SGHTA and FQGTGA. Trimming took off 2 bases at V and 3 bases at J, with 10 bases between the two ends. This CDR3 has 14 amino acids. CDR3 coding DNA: TGTGCCAGCAGCTTAGATAGCGCTGAAGAGACCCAGTACTTC. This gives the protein CASSLDSAEETQYF.

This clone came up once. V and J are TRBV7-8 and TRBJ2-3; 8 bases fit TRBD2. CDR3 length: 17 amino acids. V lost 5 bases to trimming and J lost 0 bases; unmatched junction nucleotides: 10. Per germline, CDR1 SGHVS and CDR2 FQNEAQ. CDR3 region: CASSLRDGGRSTDTQYF. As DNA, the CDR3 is TGTGCCAGCAGCCTCCGGGATGGCGGGAGGAGCACAGATACGCAGTATTTT.

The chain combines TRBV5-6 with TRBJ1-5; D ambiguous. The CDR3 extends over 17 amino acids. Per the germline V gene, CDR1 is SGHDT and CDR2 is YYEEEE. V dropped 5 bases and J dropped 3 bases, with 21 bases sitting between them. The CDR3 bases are TGTGCCAGCAGTTCCGATGGGGAGGCTGAAATCAATCAGCCCCAGCATTTT. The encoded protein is CASSSDGEAEINQPQHF.

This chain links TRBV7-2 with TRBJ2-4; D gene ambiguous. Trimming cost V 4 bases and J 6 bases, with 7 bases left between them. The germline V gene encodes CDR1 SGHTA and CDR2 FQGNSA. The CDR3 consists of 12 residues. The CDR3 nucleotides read TGTGCCAGCAGCTCCTTAGGAAACATTCAGTACTTC. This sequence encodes CASSSLGNIQYF.

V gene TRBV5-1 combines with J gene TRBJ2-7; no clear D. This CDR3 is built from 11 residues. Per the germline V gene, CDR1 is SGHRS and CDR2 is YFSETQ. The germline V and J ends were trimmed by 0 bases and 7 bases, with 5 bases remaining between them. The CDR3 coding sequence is TGCGCCAGCAGCTTGGGTTTAGAGCAGTACTTC. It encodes CASSLGLEQYF.

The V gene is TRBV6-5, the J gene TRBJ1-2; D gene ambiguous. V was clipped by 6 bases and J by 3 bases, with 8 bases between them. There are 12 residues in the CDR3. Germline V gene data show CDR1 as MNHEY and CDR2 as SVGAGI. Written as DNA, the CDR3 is TGTGCCAGCAGGCACGGGGACTATGGCTACACCTTC. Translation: CASRHGDYGYTF.